Listed here is a single T cell receptor beta chain. Its antigen is still unknown. Trimming pared 4 bases from V and 5 bases from J, leaving 14 bases between. This CDR3 region has 13 residues. Germline-derived CDR1 and CDR2 are SQVTM and ANQGSEA. Data came from immunoSEQ multiplex PCR; TCRdb stores just in-frame clones and leaves some out. The sample has 90,000 to 120,000 clones, approximately 90% seen once. This specimen comes from a study of T cell responses to AZD1222 COVID-19 vaccine. Study findings and constraints: None of the repertoires were sampled until the peak T cell response had passed. Targeting of unmutated variant regions was reportedly seen in nearly half of spike-specific TCRs. There were mostly white British donors and more females than males, and clonal diversity was possibly underestimated.

Second-dose timings of about 4 or about 12 weeks were pooled. The clonotype originates from an adult who received the AZD1222 COVID-19 vaccine. Sequences were derived from peripheral blood, sampled 28 days after the second AZD1222 dose. The chain combines TRBV29-1 with TRBJ1-1; the D is unclear. DNA for the CDR3: TGCAGCGTTGCCGCGACCGGGGAAACTGAAGCTTTCTTT. Translating it yields CSVAATGETEAFF.